This section outlines one TCR beta chain sequence together with its context. The clone's antigen remains unknown. No clone much larger than this one lies a single base away; base qualities are absent. This sample was taken from a study of blood T cells in healthy people across ages (dated by TCRdb to the mid-2010s). For context, the study as a whole: In model experiments, template switching captured roughly one uniquely barcoded TCR beta cDNA molecule for every two T cells. The study measured age-related changes in TCR beta repertoire diversity using deep sequencing normalized with unique cDNA molecular identifiers. For two donors (one aged 18 to 30 and one aged 80 or older), the study analyzed two additional independent replicas of 1 million unique cDNA reads from the same blood draw. To avoid experimental bias, donors of different ages were spread randomly across the sequencing lanes. The donors were split into four age groups: young (average around 15 years), middle-aged (roughly 40), aged (about 62) and long-lived (about 74). Beyond this particular receptor, the publication reports: Conclusive comparison of naive and antigen-experienced compartments was prevented by the profiling of bulk unsorted PBMCs. Because the CMV infection status of the donors was unknown, age-related changes in expanded clonotypes may potentially have been confounded. As age increased, observed TCR beta diversity per million T cells dropped in a roughly linear way, and a significant reduction was already evident by age approximately 40. Compared with the aged group, more naive CD4+ T cells, fewer expanded clones and increased TCR diversity were shown by the long-lived group, suggesting age selection. There was a strong correlation between observed TCR beta diversity and the percentage of naive T cells measured by flow cytometry. Estimates of total diversity from one million sequenced T cells were regarded as lower bounds and underestimates.

To prepare the library, 5' RACE was applied. Sequencing relied on an Illumina HiSeq 2500. A second PCR of 7 to 11 cycles was performed with a sample-barcoded 5' primer and a J-beta primer mix. Each TCR beta cDNA molecule received a unique molecular identifier from a template-switch 5' adaptor carrying 12 random nucleotides. At least 2.5 million CDR3-containing paired-end reads were obtained from each sample. First-strand cDNA synthesis was performed from all RNA using the Mint cDNA synthesis kit, with priming by a TRBC-specific oligonucleotide. After uracil-DNA glycosylase treatment, a first 18-cycle PCR used universal primers M1SS and BC2_uni_R on all cDNA. As for the authors' bioinformatics: For normalization, 1 million high-quality reads, each with a distinct molecular identifier, were randomly selected from each sample. Reads with shared molecular identifiers were discarded instead of being binned into consensus sequences. MiTCR, set to a Q25 quality threshold and the strictest error-elimination algorithm, was used for CDR3 identification, clonotype clustering and error correction. A nonparametric unseen species model using Euler transformation provided a lower-bound estimate of total TCR beta diversity. In TCRdb, the public reads were trimmed at Q25 with fastp and aligned with MiXCR, with productive beta chains retained. Each CDR3 protein gets just one entry, which takes the most common genes and DNA from the rows behind it. Here the V and J calls rest on TCRdb's processing, not on the authors' analysis. The sample records about 1.4 million distinct CDR3 sequences, around 59% of which are singletons. The top ten clonotypes cover over 5.5% of the sample.

CDR1 and CDR2 were assigned from the germline V gene as SGHDT and YYEEEE. Inclusive of the bounding cysteine and phenylalanine, the CDR3 is 16 residues long. Only the CDR3 DNA stays, 48 bases, in frame from base 1. V is reduced by 5 bases and J by 3 bases, leaving a spacing of 20 bases between them. The donors were some 39 Caucasian individuals from Russia, aged 6 to 90 years, who were systemically healthy. About 9.6 milliliters of peripheral blood were collected from each donor into EDTA-treated Vacutainer tubes. Ficoll-Paque density-gradient centrifugation was used to isolate PBMCs, with at least 7 million obtained per sample. Trizol reagent was used to extract total RNA from the PBMCs, yielding at least 6 micrograms per sample. For every donor, an aliquot of PBMCs went through flow cytometry to measure the percentages of naive CD45RAhigh/CD27high T cells.

The sample comprised blood. The sequence came from a man between 18 and 29 years old in good health. Recombination connected TRBV5-6 to TRBJ1-1; 5 matching bases give a weak D call of TRBD1. The nucleotides read TGTGCCAGCAGTCGAGACCATTGGGACGGCCACACTGAAGCTTTCTTT. The translation is CASSRDHWDGHTEAFF.